One T cell receptor (beta chain) is described in this entry. What it recognizes is unknown. This specimen belongs to a study of cytomegalovirus exposure and HLA in healthy donors. 13 Jbeta primers and 60 Vbeta primers were used for the PCR. Measured with immunoSEQ multiplex PCR; TCRdb has only the in-frame clones, and not every one. Of about 150,000 clones listed, 68% were seen once; the top ten hold 4% to 5.5%. Germline CDR1 reads SGHTA; CDR2 reads FQGTGA. The V gene lost 1 base and the J gene lost 5 bases, with 14 bases spanning the gap. CDR3 length: 15 amino acids. Points from the study as a whole: In a later analysis, V- and J-gene trimming of beta chains associated with a DCLRE1C missense variant, replicated independently. Data from an earlier analysis indicated that most TCR beta V segments were productive either about 87% or about 30% of the time. Analyses of presence/absence relied on an assumption of roughly uniform sequencing depth across donors. Accounts indicate the classifier identified cytomegalovirus status with strong specificity and sensitivity.

The source of this sequence is a man aged 60-69 years in good health and CMV-seronegative. Sequenced sample: PBMCs. The V gene is TRBV7-3, the J gene TRBJ1-1; D might be TRBD1 (5 bases). Here the CDR3 DNA reads TGTGCCAGCAGCTTAAAAGCAGGTGGGGGGACTGAAGCTTTCTTT. Its protein product is CASSLKAGGGTEAFF. Variable domain in full (rest from reference TRBV7-3 and TRBJ1-1): GAGVSQTPSNKVTEKGKYVELRCDPISGHTALYWYRQSLGQGPEFLIYFQGTGAADDSGLPNDRFFAVRPEGSVSTLKIQRTERGDSAVYLCASSLKAGGGTEAFFGQGTRLTVV.